Listed below are T cell receptor beta chains from one sample, sequenced in a study of blood T cell repertoires in COVID-19. Generated by immunoSEQ multiplex PCR, the TCRdb table keeps only in-frame clones and is missing some. This table has 150,000 to 200,000 clones, 88% appearing once. The sample comprised PBMCs or T cells enriched from blood (not recorded which). These receptors originate from a woman younger than 30 who had recovered from COVID-19. Both conserved end residues are part of each CDR3. A D gene is named only where the DNA matches it firmly. The size entry is marked missing in some rows and otherwise reads once, few, many or a size class.

clone size | J gene | D gene | V gene | CDR3 protein | CDR3 DNA
- | TRBJ2-2 | - | TRBV19 | CASSPTPAGAGELFF | TGTGCCAGTAGCCCAACCCCAGCAGGGGCCGGGGAGCTGTTTTTT
- | TRBJ1-2 | TRBD1 | TRBV4-2 | CASSQDRSRGGYTF | TGTGCCAGCAGCCAAGATCGCTCCAGGGGGGGCTACACCTTC
- | TRBJ2-2 | TRBD2 | TRBV7-2 | CATNYGRSTGELFF | TGTGCCACAAATTACGGGAGGTCCACCGGGGAGCTGTTTTTT
- | TRBJ1-5 | - | TRBV6-5 | CASSLSGWQPQHF | TGTGCCAGCAGCCTCTCAGGTTGGCAGCCCCAGCATTTT
once | TRBJ2-1 | - | TRBV14 | CASSPQAGAGFF | TGTGCCAGCAGCCCTCAAGCAGGGGCTGGGTTCTTC
- | TRBJ2-2 | TRBD2 | TRBV19 | CASTSGNGPTGELFF | TGTGCCAGTACCAGCGGGAACGGCCCCACCGGGGAGCTGTTTTTT
once | TRBJ1-2 | - | TRBV6-1 | CASSEAEGGPNYGYTF | TGTGCCAGCAGTGAAGCGGAAGGAGGTCCCAACTATGGCTACACCTTC
- | TRBJ2-7 | - | TRBV4-1 | CASSPLGSRINEQYF | TGCGCCAGCAGCCCACTAGGGAGTCGAATCAACGAGCAGTACTTC
- | TRBJ1-1 | - | TRBV18 | CASSPPLWQGGTEAFF | TGTGCCAGCTCACCACCCCTTTGGCAGGGTGGCACTGAAGCTTTCTTT
- | TRBJ2-7 | TRBD1 | TRBV7-9 | CASSKGDRNSYEQYF | TGTGCCAGCAGCAAAGGGGACAGAAACTCCTACGAGCAGTACTTC
- | TRBJ2-7 | TRBD1 | TRBV14 | CASSLTGGVKGEQYF | TGTGCCAGCAGCCTCACAGGGGGAGTGAAGGGCGAGCAGTACTTC
- | TRBJ2-7 | - | TRBV11-2 | CASSPWGGGDYEQYF | TGTGCCAGCAGCCCCTGGGGAGGGGGGGACTACGAGCAGTACTTC
many | TRBJ1-3 | TRBD1 | TRBV27 | CASRRQGISGNTIYF | TGTGCCAGCAGACGACAGGGGATCTCTGGAAACACCATATATTTT
- | TRBJ2-3 | TRBD2 | TRBV6-5 | CASRGLAGGQDTQYF | TGTGCCAGCAGGGGACTAGCGGGGGGGCAGGATACGCAGTATTTT
- | TRBJ2-7 | - | TRBV29-1 | CSVAQEGGASYEQYF | TGCAGCGTTGCCCAGGAAGGGGGGGCCTCCTACGAGCAGTACTTC
few | TRBJ1-2 | - | TRBV2 | CASTGLGGGYTF | TGTGCCAGCACTGGACTAGGGGGTGGCTACACCTTC
- | TRBJ2-2 | TRBD2 | TRBV25-1 | CASSEGSGVNTGELFF | TGTGCCAGCAGTGAGGGGAGCGGGGTGAACACCGGGGAGCTGTTTTTT
once | TRBJ2-5 | - | TRBV9 | CASSVAETQYF | TGTGCCAGCAGCGTAGCGGAGACCCAGTACTTC
- | TRBJ2-3 | TRBD2 | TRBV6-5 | CAGRRAGATDTQYF | TGTGCCGGTCGGAGAGCGGGGGCCACAGATACGCAGTATTTT
- | TRBJ2-1 | TRBD2 | TRBV19 | CASTLKLAGEGEQFF | TGTGCCAGTACCCTTAAGCTAGCGGGAGAGGGTGAGCAGTTCTTC
- | TRBJ2-3 | - | TRBV7-2 | CASSFVTGISTDTQYF | TGTGCCAGCAGCTTTGTTACAGGGATTAGCACAGATACGCAGTATTTT
- | TRBJ2-5 | - | TRBV7-9 | CASSLVTGIQETQYF | TGTGCCAGCAGCTTAGTTACCGGGATCCAAGAGACCCAGTACTTC
- | TRBJ1-2 | - | TRBV4-3 | CASSPDRKTGSGYTF | TGCGCCAGCAGCCCAGACCGAAAGACAGGTAGTGGCTACACCTTC
few | TRBJ1-6 | - | TRBV7-6 | CASSLGGSAPLHF | TGTGCCAGCAGCTTGGGCGGGTCTGCACCCCTCCACTTT
- | TRBJ1-1 | - | TRBV11-3 | CASSRWSDTEAFF | TGTGCCAGCAGCCGTTGGAGCGACACTGAAGCTTTCTTT
- | TRBJ2-1 | TRBD2 | TRBV18 | CASSPGLATNEQFF | TGTGCCAGCTCGCCGGGACTAGCGACCAATGAGCAGTTCTTC
- | TRBJ2-1 | TRBD1 | TRBV7-8 | CASSPRDRTDNEQFF | TGTGCCAGCAGCCCACGGGACAGGACGGACAATGAGCAGTTCTTC
- | TRBJ1-5 | TRBD1 | TRBV28 | CASSLGTGERGSNQPQHF | TGTGCCAGCAGTTTAGGGACAGGGGAACGGGGGAGCAATCAGCCCCAGCATTTT
once | TRBJ2-2 | TRBD2 | TRBV11-2 | CASSYLSGGPEANTGELFF | TGTGCCAGCAGCTATCTTAGCGGGGGGCCAGAAGCGAACACCGGGGAGCTGTTTTTT
- | TRBJ1-4 | TRBD1 | TRBV4-1 | CASSQDSGTGNEKLFF | TGCGCCAGCAGCCAAGATTCGGGGACAGGAAATGAAAAACTGTTTTTT
- | TRBJ1-1 | TRBD1 | TRBV10-1 | CASNRGQGGDTEAFF | TGCGCCAGCAACCGAGGACAGGGAGGGGACACTGAAGCTTTCTTT
- | TRBJ1-2 | - | TRBV7-9 | CASTTSGVYGYTF | TGTGCCAGCACCACCTCAGGGGTCTATGGCTACACCTTC
once | TRBJ1-4 | - | TRBV3-1/TRBV3-2 | CASSPRPGGAATNEKLFF | TGTGCCAGCAGCCCTCGACCCGGGGGAGCCGCAACTAATGAAAAACTGTTTTTT
- | TRBJ1-2 | - | TRBV4-1 | CASSQDPAGPNYGYTF | TGCGCCAGCAGCCAAGATCCCGCAGGGCCCAACTATGGCTACACCTTC
once | TRBJ2-7 | - | TRBV18 | CASSPEPYEQYF | TGTGCCAGCTCTCCCGAGCCCTACGAGCAGTACTTC
- | TRBJ1-2 | TRBD1 | TRBV13 | CASSLNSGGSYGYTF | TGTGCCAGCAGCTTAAACTCAGGGGGATCCTATGGCTACACCTTC
- | TRBJ1-2 | TRBD1 | TRBV5-6 | CASSLVTFVTGVYGYTF | TGTGCCAGCAGCTTGGTTACATTCGTGACAGGGGTCTATGGCTACACCTTC
- | TRBJ1-3 | - | TRBV2 | CASGRQGIGNGNTIYF | TGTGCCAGCGGGAGGCAGGGAATAGGGAACGGAAACACCATATATTTT
- | TRBJ2-1 | TRBD2 | TRBV4-2 | CASSQGSSGSGSYNEQFF | TGTGCCAGCAGCCAAGGATCTAGCGGGAGTGGCTCCTACAATGAGCAGTTCTTC
- | TRBJ1-5 | - | TRBV4-1 | CASSQGLAGYSNQPQHF | TGCGCCAGCAGCCAAGGCCTCGCCGGGTATAGCAATCAGCCCCAGCATTTT
- | TRBJ2-5 | TRBD2 | TRBV30 | CAWGGMASGGTGTQYF | TGTGCCTGGGGCGGAATGGCAAGCGGGGGGACCGGGACCCAGTACTTC
- | TRBJ2-7 | - | TRBV10-3 | CAISTPREQYF | TGTGCCATCAGTACCCCGAGGGAGCAGTACTTC
- | TRBJ1-2 | TRBD1 | TRBV4-2 | CASRPTGGNGYTF | TGTGCCAGCAGACCTACAGGGGGCAATGGCTACACCTTC
few | TRBJ2-2 | - | TRBV2 | CASRLGQTTGELFF | TGTGCCAGCAGGTTGGGACAAACCACCGGGGAGCTGTTTTTT
- | TRBJ2-3 | TRBD2 | TRBV5-6 | CASSSGLAGGPTDTQYF | TGTGCCAGCAGCTCGGGACTAGCGGGGGGCCCCACAGATACGCAGTATTTT
- | TRBJ2-5 | - | TRBV10-3 | CAISAGGKETQYF | TGTGCCATCAGTGCAGGGGGGAAAGAGACCCAGTACTTC
- | TRBJ2-1 | - | TRBV5-1 | CASSTKREGVSYNEQFF | TGCGCCAGCAGCACCAAGAGGGAGGGGGTAAGCTACAATGAGCAGTTCTTC
- | TRBJ2-7 | TRBD2 | TRBV4-1 | CASSPSLAERDYEQYF | TGCGCCAGCAGCCCGTCCCTAGCGGAGAGGGACTACGAGCAGTACTTC
- | TRBJ2-1 | TRBD2 | TRBV9 | CASSARGLAGLDEQFF | TGTGCCAGCAGCGCCAGAGGACTAGCGGGATTGGATGAGCAGTTCTTC
- | TRBJ1-1 | - | TRBV19 | CASRLTASNTEAFF | TGTGCCAGCAGGCTTACAGCCTCGAACACTGAAGCTTTCTTT
once | TRBJ2-1 | - | TRBV6-2/TRBV6-3 | CASSYRAGTYNEQFF | TGTGCCAGCAGTTACCGGGCGGGGACGTACAATGAGCAGTTCTTC
- | TRBJ1-4 | - | TRBV28 | CASSLDSYDEKLFF | TGTGCCAGCAGCCTAGACAGTTACGATGAAAAACTGTTTTTT
- | TRBJ1-1 | - | TRBV21-1 | CASSKSTGGLPEAFF | TGTGCCAGCAGCAAGTCGACAGGGGGCTTACCTGAAGCTTTCTTT
- | TRBJ2-7 | TRBD1 | TRBV19 | CASSSTGTTYEQYF | TGTGCCAGTAGTTCGACAGGGACAACCTACGAGCAGTACTTC
- | TRBJ1-3 | - | TRBV15 | CATSGDRDKLLRSGNTIYF | TGTGCCACCAGCGGGGACCGGGACAAACTACTCCGCTCTGGAAACACCATATATTTT
- | TRBJ2-1 | TRBD2 | TRBV28 | CASSLTSGRDHNEQFF | TGTGCCAGCAGTTTAACTAGCGGGAGGGACCACAATGAGCAGTTCTTC
- | TRBJ1-2 | TRBD1 | TRBV18 | CASSPSDRVDYGYTF | TGTGCCAGCTCACCAAGCGACAGGGTGGACTATGGCTACACCTTC
- | TRBJ2-3 | - | TRBV27 | CASSFLGQGGTDTQYF | TGTGCCAGCAGTTTCCTCGGACAGGGAGGGACAGATACGCAGTATTTT
- | TRBJ2-3 | TRBD2 | TRBV5-6 | CASTIPGLAGAKGDTQYF | TGTGCCAGCACTATTCCGGGACTAGCGGGGGCCAAGGGAGATACGCAGTATTTT